The rows below give T cell receptor beta chains drawn from one sample of a study of blood T cell repertoires in COVID-19. Using immunoSEQ multiplex PCR, the repertoire was profiled, and TCRdb retains in-frame clones only, with some absent. The repertoire holds 50,000 to 75,000 clones, with around 73% as singletons. The sample taken for sequencing was peripheral blood. These receptors were taken from a man in his 60s with COVID-19, enrolled during active disease. Both conserved end residues are part of each CDR3.

v_call cdr3_length cdr3_aa
TRBV6-5 14 CASWTGQGSYEQYF
TRBV28 11 CASISSYEQYF
TRBV5-6 13 CASSFERGEKLFF
TRBV7-9 17 CASSLIGGDTSYNEQFF
TRBV10-3 15 CAISWRGRNTGELFF
TRBV4-1 13 CASSQGREAEAFF
TRBV7-7 15 CASSPRGPGYNEQFF
TRBV6-5 14 CASSSGQGPYEQYF
TRBV11-2 14 CASSPAGLSYEQYF
TRBV11-3 15 CASSPRDRGRSPLHF
TRBV18 14 CASSRDNLNQPQHF
TRBV11-1 13 CASSLAGPYEQYF
TRBV6-5 15 CASSLYSGGGDTQYF
TRBV11-2 17 CASSPNGWGPDQETQYF
TRBV11-2 14 CASSPTRQGIRQYF
TRBV2 13 CASTNLAPETQYF
TRBV9 18 CASSVDALTGTTNEKLFF
TRBV6-1 18 CASSDGRGPYISSYEQYF
TRBV30 18 CAGKDRGRGLALYNEQFF
TRBV19 16 CASSIALLAGGYTQYF
TRBV30 13 CAWNVAGGTQQYF
TRBV18 13 CASSRQGNEKLFF
TRBV6-6 23 CASSRSRDRGLSGRDGRTDTQYF
TRBV5-1 14 CASSLEADGQPQHF
TRBV6-5 11 CAGEANEKLFF
TRBV4-1 14 CASSQEEGSGEQYF
TRBV2 13 CASRTGGAEKLFF
TRBV10-3 16 CAISDHGRGEDTEAFF
TRBV5-4 14 CASSLAGASDTQYF
TRBV9 13 CASSGGGVNEQYF
TRBV18 17 CASSPPGLAGGQETQYF
TRBV30 17 CAWSPTPLAGASDTQYF
TRBV6-2/TRBV6-3 11 CASSPADTQYF
TRBV7-3 15 CASSLTSANTGELFF
TRBV5-1 14 CASSLDGQGGGYTF
TRBV7-9 16 CASTRDISSYNSPLHF
TRBV28 13 CASSLRGPQPQHF
TRBV30 13 CAWSVLSGSPLHF
TRBV5-1 14 CASSSVAGEHEQFF
TRBV9 16 CASSFSRGLGGETQYF
TRBV7-3 15 CASSQGPGQGNGYTF
TRBV5-1 14 CASQHGIPPGELFF
TRBV6-6 13 CASSSGGHTEAFF
TRBV2 13 CASNSGRGETQYF
TRBV12-3/TRBV12-4 13 CASRTGANSPLHF
TRBV7-3 13 CASSWALGNEQFF
TRBV19 14 CASSTRGTDQPQHF
TRBV30 11 CAWTSGYEQYF
TRBV9 13 CASSVAFSSPLHF
TRBV18 13 CATLTGVATEAFF
TRBV27 14 CASSSRQDHTEAFF
TRBV30 15 CAWSAWTGITKGYTF
TRBV6-5 16 CASSLETGGSYNEQFF
TRBV30 12 CAWSPTEISAFF
TRBV6-5 14 CASSAREDNSPLHF